These 28 T cell receptor beta chains share one sample of origin, sequenced in a study of OX40 agonist ivuxolimab in advanced cancers. TCRdb's copy holds only in-frame clones and misses some; the assay was immunoSEQ multiplex PCR. The sample lists approximately 82,000 clones; around nine tenths were seen once. The sample here was CD4+ or CD8+ T cells sorted from blood, taken in a trial of the OX40 agonist ivuxolimab. The receptors shown here come from an adult with an advanced solid tumor such as melanoma, head and neck, liver or kidney cancer.

V gene TRBV9 combines with J gene TRBJ2-1; the D gene is possibly TRBD2 (5 bases). In germline, CDR1 is SGDLS, CDR2 YYNGEE. V was pared by 4 bases and J by 7 bases, with 15 bases between. This CDR3 comprises 14 residues. CDR3 loop: CASSTPGILNEQFF. CDR3 nucleotide sequence: TGTGCCAGCAGCACCCCGGGGATTTTGAATGAGCAGTTCTTC.

The V call is TRBV18, the J call TRBJ1-1; D perhaps matches TRBD1 (6 bases). V was cut by 2 bases and J by 6 bases, with 10 bases left in between. Germline V CDR1 and CDR2: KGHSH, LQKENI. This CDR3 has 13 amino acids. CDR3 in DNA: TGTGCCAGCTCACCAGCAGGGGACTCTGAAGCTTTCTTT. It encodes CASSPAGDSEAFF.

CDR3 sequence: CASRTGTDEKLFF. The CDR3 nucleotides are TGCGCCAGCAGGACCGGGACAGATGAAAAACTGTTTTTT. V is TRBV5-1 and J is TRBJ1-4; 7 positions agree with TRBD1. The germline V gene has CDR1 SGHRS and CDR2 YFSETQ. There are 13 residues in the CDR3. J gave up 6 bases and V 5 bases, and 4 bases lay outside the gene matches.

The chain recombines TRBV6-1 with TRBJ2-7; TRBD1 might be the D (5 bases). This CDR3 has 16 residues. Germline V gene lookup returns CDR1 MNHNS and CDR2 SASEGT. The V and J ends lost 1 base and 5 bases respectively, with 18 bases between them. DNA for the CDR3: TGTGCCAGCAGTGAAGTAGGTAGGGGCCTGGGGCACGAGCAGTACTTC. It codes for CASSEVGRGLGHEQYF.

The chain is built from TRBV5-6 and TRBJ2-5; the match to TRBD2 covers 12 bases. Germline CDR1 SGHDT, CDR2 YYEEEE. V was pared by 0 bases and J by 5 bases, with 11 bases of the junction left unmatched. This CDR3 region has 18 residues. Here the CDR3 reads CASSLVATSGGSGETQYF. The CDR3 nucleotides are TGTGCCAGCAGCTTGGTAGCGACTAGCGGGGGAAGCGGGGAGACCCAGTACTTC.

The V gene is TRBV6-1, the J gene TRBJ2-7; unclear D gene. In germline, CDR1 is MNHNS, CDR2 SASEGT. The CDR3 sequence is 14 residues long. V dropped 0 bases and J dropped 3 bases, with 9 bases sitting between them. The chain's CDR3 is CASSEAPTIYEQYF. The CDR3 nucleotides are TGTGCCAGCAGTGAAGCGCCCACGATCTACGAGCAGTACTTC.

The J gene is TRBJ2-1, the V gene TRBV7-8, with 9 bases lining up with TRBD1. Losses at the gene ends were 7 bases for V and 7 bases for J; bases not matched to a gene: 5. The CDR3 is 13 amino acids. Germline V gene sequence: CDR1 SGHVS, CDR2 FQNEAQ. The CDR3 DNA is TGTGCCAGCAATACAGGGGGCTTTAATGAGCAGTTCTTC. It encodes CASNTGGFNEQFF.

The chain recombines TRBV19 with TRBJ2-1, with D tentatively TRBD2 (5 bases). Looked up from germline, CDR1 is LNHDA and CDR2 is SQIVND (reference sequence). V lost 6 bases and J lost 0, with 15 bases in between. The CDR3 sequence is 16 residues long. CDR3 sequence: CASSPEVFRSYNEQFF. CDR3 sequence (DNA): TGTGCCAGTAGCCCGGAGGTCTTTCGCTCCTACAATGAGCAGTTCTTC. Based on the CDR3 plus reference TRBV19 and TRBJ2-1, the full variable domain is DGGITQSPKYLFRKEGQNVTLSCEQNLNHDAMYWYRQDPGQGLRLIYYSQIVNDFQKGDIAEGYSVSREKKESFPLTVTSAQKNPTAFYLCASSPEVFRSYNEQFFGPGTRLTVL.

The V and J genes are TRBV5-1 and TRBJ1-5, with 12 positions matching TRBD1. Losses at the gene ends were 3 bases for V and 6 bases for J; bases not matched to a gene: 7. The V gene's germline CDR1 is SGHRS and CDR2 YFSETQ. This CDR3 is 16 amino acids long. The CDR3 sequence: CASSSRGQGAPQPQHF. The CDR3 bases are TGCGCCAGCAGCTCCCGGGGACAGGGGGCCCCTCAGCCCCAGCATTTT.

The rearrangement links TRBV11-2 to TRBJ2-7; a possible D gene is TRBD1 (5 bases). This CDR3 has 16 amino acids. Germline lookup yields CDR1 SGHAT and CDR2 FQNNGV. Trimming cost V 1 base and J 0 bases, with 13 bases left between them. The CDR3 is CASSLVAGFYSYEQYF. CDR3 in DNA: TGTGCCAGCAGCTTAGTGGCAGGGTTTTACTCCTACGAGCAGTACTTC.

The J gene is TRBJ2-7, the V gene TRBV6-6, with TRBD1 matching 9 bases. Germline CDR1 reads MNHNY; CDR2 reads SVGAGI (reference sequence). Trimming cost V 6 bases and J 5 bases; bases outside gene matches: 8. CDR3 length equals 14 residues. The CDR3 nucleotides read TGTGCCAGCAGCCGGACAGGGGATTCTAACGAGCAGTACTTC. Translated: CASSRTGDSNEQYF.

The rearrangement links TRBV11-3 to TRBJ2-3; TRBD1 or TRBD2 may be the D gene (5 bases each). Germline V lookup: CDR1 SGHNT, CDR2 YENEEA. This CDR3 has 16 residues. V was clipped by 5 bases and J by 5 bases, with 20 bases between them. The CDR3 is CASSPISLAGQDTQYF. The CDR3 DNA reads as TGTGCCAGCAGCCCTATCAGCCTAGCTGGACAAGATACGCAGTATTTT.

This rearrangement joins TRBV7-3 to TRBJ1-1; the match to TRBD1 covers 10 bases. Per the germline V gene, CDR1 is SGHTA and CDR2 is FQGTGA. The CDR3 consists of 15 residues. V lost 5 bases to trimming and J lost 4 bases; unmatched junction nucleotides: 7. The CDR3 protein is CASSPPGTGVTEAFF. In DNA, the CDR3 is TGTGCCAGCAGCCCCCCCGGGACAGGGGTCACTGAAGCTTTCTTT.

V and J are TRBV9 and TRBJ2-1; TRBD1 matches 7 bases. V was pared by 0 bases and J by 7 bases, with 4 bases of the junction left unmatched. The CDR3 loop spans 14 amino acids. From germline, CDR1 is SGDLS and CDR2 YYNGEE. For the CDR3, the DNA is TGTGCCAGCAGCGTAGAAGGGGGCCGAAATGAGCAGTTCTTC. Amino acid sequence: CASSVEGGRNEQFF.

This chain links TRBV29-1 with TRBJ2-2, with TRBD1 identical over 7 bases. The CDR3 runs 15 residues. Germline assignment: CDR1 SQVTM and CDR2 ANQGSEA. Trimming at V came to 4 bases and at J to 5 bases, leaving 10 bases not matched to a gene. CDR3 region: CSVASEGAWTGELFF. DNA of the CDR3: TGCAGCGTTGCGTCCGAGGGGGCTTGGACCGGGGAGCTGTTTTTT.

The chain carries TRBV5-6 and TRBJ1-1; D is ambiguous. The germline V gene encodes CDR1 SGHDT and CDR2 YYEEEE. V was trimmed by 1 base and J by 2 bases, leaving 9 bases between them. The CDR3 has 14 residues. The CDR3 nucleotides are TGTGCCAGCAGCTTGTTTCAGAGAAACACTGAAGCTTTCTTT. It codes for CASSLFQRNTEAFF.

The sample holds one count of this clone. V is TRBV18 and J is TRBJ2-5; weak D call: TRBD1 (7 bases). The closer fit of TRBJ2-7 to the DNA end suggests the J call may be wrong. Germline V gives CDR1 KGHSH, CDR2 LQKENI. The CDR3 sequence is 12 residues long. Here the CDR3 reads CASSAGGHEQYF. CDR3 coding DNA: TGTGCCAGCTCAGCAGGGGGGCACGAGCAGTACTTC.

The rearrangement joins TRBV12-5 to TRBJ1-5; no firm D call. This CDR3 comprises 14 residues. Trimming left V 6 bases short and J 2 bases short, with 11 bases between. The germline gives CDR1 LGHNT, CDR2 FRNRAP. The CDR3 reads CASGLEDRNQPQHF. In DNA, the CDR3 is TGTGCTAGTGGCCTCGAAGACCGCAATCAGCCCCAGCATTTT.

This chain uses TRBV9 with TRBJ2-1, with TRBD2 as a possible D gene (6 bases). CDR1 and CDR2 (germline): SGDLS, YYNGEE. The V and J ends lost 2 bases and 7 bases respectively, with 19 bases between them. The CDR3 is 16 amino acids. The DNA for the CDR3 is TGTGCCAGCAGCGTTAGCGGACACACCACGGGGAATGAGCAGTTCTTC. This sequence encodes CASSVSGHTTGNEQFF. Combining the CDR3 with reference TRBV9 and TRBJ2-1 gives the whole variable domain DSGVTQTPKHLITATGQRVTLRCSPRSGDLSVYWYQQSLDQGLQFLIQYYNGEERAKGNILERFSAQQFPDLHSELNLSSLELGDSALYFCASSVSGHTTGNEQFFGPGTRLTVL.

The chain uses TRBV11-2 and TRBJ2-3; possible D gene TRBD2, 5 bases. The CDR3 length is 13 residues. V dropped 4 bases and J dropped 4 bases, with 9 bases sitting between them. The germline V gene has CDR1 SGHAT and CDR2 FQNNGV. CDR3 protein: CASSSIAPDTQYF. Here the CDR3 DNA reads TGTGCCAGCAGCTCTATAGCGCCAGATACGCAGTATTTT.

The V call is TRBV11-2, the J call TRBJ2-7; 9 nucleotides align to TRBD2. CDR1 and CDR2 (germline): SGHAT, FQNNGV. J was trimmed by 5 bases and V by 3 bases; bases with no gene match: 5. The CDR3 has 14 residues. CDR3 sequence (DNA): TGTGCCAGCAGCTTGTCAGTAGCGGGAGACGAGCAGTACTTC. Translating it yields CASSLSVAGDEQYF.

The chain recombines TRBV7-3 with TRBJ2-3, with 8 bases aligning to TRBD2. The V segment lost 4 bases and the J segment 2 bases; nucleotides outside the gene matches: 5. Looked up from germline, CDR1 is SGHTA and CDR2 is FQGTGA. The CDR3 is 15 residues long. The CDR3 bases are TGTGCCAGCAGCTCTCGGGGGGGCAACACAGATACGCAGTATTTT. Its protein is CASSSRGGNTDTQYF.

The V and J genes are TRBV2 and TRBJ1-4; 10 nucleotides line up with TRBD1. This CDR3 has 14 residues. Germline CDR1 reads SNHLY; CDR2 reads FYNNEI. V shed 0 bases and J 8 bases; nucleotides not matched to a gene: 0. CDR3: CASSEAGQGEKLFF. The CDR3, as DNA: TGTGCCAGCAGTGAAGCGGGACAGGGGGAAAAACTGTTTTTT.

This chain joins TRBV19 and TRBJ1-2, with TRBD1 as a possible D gene (6 bases). Germline V gene lookup returns CDR1 LNHDA and CDR2 SQIVND (reference sequence). The V end was cut by 7 bases, the J end by 9 bases, with 27 bases between. The CDR3 length is 16 residues. The CDR3 DNA reads TGTGCCAGTATGACGACACGGGTCAGGGGCCGACGGAGCTACACCTTC. Protein product: CASMTTRVRGRRSYTF.

This clone showed up just a few times. This chain joins TRBV6-5 and TRBJ2-7; D gene unclear. The length of the CDR3 is 13 residues. CDR1 is MNHEY, CDR2 SVGAGI, per germline. The V end was cut by 5 bases, the J end by 6 bases, with 14 bases between. CDR3 in DNA: TGTGCCAGCAGTGAAAACCCATTTACCGAGCAGTACTTC. As protein: CASSENPFTEQYF.

The gene calls are TRBV7-9 and TRBJ1-5, with D unresolved. CDR1 SEHNR and CDR2 FQNEAQ come from the germline V gene (reference sequence). The CDR3 spans 12 residues. The V and J ends lost 1 base and 6 bases respectively, with 4 bases between them. As DNA, the CDR3 is TGTGCCAGCAGCTTAGGGTCTCAGCCCCAGCATTTT. It codes for CASSLGSQPQHF.

The chain has TRBV4-2 and TRBJ2-7, with 15 nucleotides matching TRBD2. Germline CDR1 and CDR2: LGHNA and YNFKEQ. The J segment lost 0 bases and the V segment lost 0 bases, leaving 3 bases of the junction unmatched. This CDR3 is 18 amino acids long. CDR3 protein: CASSQEGLAGGPSYEQYF. Here the CDR3 DNA reads TGTGCCAGCAGCCAAGAGGGACTAGCGGGGGGACCCTCCTACGAGCAGTACTTC.

The V call is TRBV4-1, the J call TRBJ1-6, with D possibly TRBD1 on 5 matching bases. The ends were cut back, 6 bases at V and 7 bases at J, with 16 bases in the middle. Germline V gene data show CDR1 as MGHRA and CDR2 as YSYEKL. The CDR3 runs 15 residues. This CDR3 is CASSRGRVGNSPLHF. The CDR3 DNA is TGCGCCAGCAGTCGGGGCAGGGTGGGCAATTCACCCCTCCACTTT.